This T cell receptor (beta chain) was identified in a study of blood T cells in healthy people across ages. There are 17 residues in the CDR3. The germline V gene encodes CDR1 SGHRS and CDR2 YFSETQ. J gave up 7 bases and V 0 bases, and 10 bases lay outside the gene matches. With regard to this clonotype: The antigen remains undetermined.

Study-wide results and limits: Without sorted subsets, naive and antigen-experienced compartments could not be conclusively compared.

At least 6 micrograms of total RNA were extracted per sample. Sample-barcoded 5' priming and a J-beta primer mix drove a second PCR of about 6 to 12 cycles. Every molecule of cDNA carried a tag from a template-switch adaptor with 12 random nucleotides. TCRdb recomputed calls from the 5' RACE reads with MiXCR, one row per CDR3 protein. The table lists around 1.7 million distinct CDR3 sequences, about 30% of them singletons. This chain uses TRBV5-1 with TRBJ2-1; 10 bases match TRBD2. The sequencing input was blood. The clonotype was recovered from a woman under 40 in good health. CDR3 bases: TGCGCCAGCAGCTTGGTGGTTTCTAGCGGGAGTGTTAATGAGCAGTTCTTC. Amino acid sequence: CASSLVVSSGSVNEQFF.